The TCR beta chain under discussion was sequenced for a study of T cell repertoires in cytomegalovirus infection (dated by TCRdb to between 2018 and 2020). For the wider study: Because public TCR beta signatures pointed to carriage of CMV infection together with the matching HLA type, the HLA type of each donor mattered for the analysis. The research as a whole found: In the ex vivo response, HLA-C-restricted CMV-specific TCR beta clonotypes were dominant, and in two of eight donors the single most frequent clonotype came from this HLA-C-restricted group. In both this cohort and an independent roughly 350-donor cohort, the cumulative frequency of public TCR beta family members distinguished carriers of CMV infection plus the relevant HLA type.

This clonotype has just a few counts. Its antigen is unknown. Base-call qualities are not available, and no considerably larger clone is one nucleotide away. Sequencing was performed on an Illumina HiSeq 1500. The public sequencing data were trimmed at Q25 with fastp and processed into clonotypes with MiXCR by TCRdb, which kept only in-frame beta chains. CDR3 protein duplicates are merged, each entry listing the most common genes and DNA. Counted in this sample were almost 550,000 distinct CDR3 sequences; approximately 16% of them appeared once. 20% to 30% of the sample rests with the top ten. The CDR3 measures 15 amino acids from cysteine to phenylalanine. Just the 45-base CDR3 DNA is kept, in frame starting at base 1. The germline V gene encodes CDR1 MNHEY and CDR2 SVGAGI. Trimming costs V 0 bases and J 4 bases, and their ends lie 10 bases apart.

This TCR was sampled from a human donor in good health (CMV status not recorded). Some clones in this sample may be carry-over from other donors' samples. The chain employs TRBV6-5 and TRBJ2-1; the D region may be TRBD1 or TRBD2, each matching 5 bases equally. What was sequenced was CD8+ T cells from PBMCs. The nucleotide sequence is TGTGCCAGCAGTTACTCCCGGGACCATTACAATGAGCAGTTCTTC. Translated, this is CASSYSRDHYNEQFF.